Following are 24 T cell receptor beta chains from one sample sequenced in a study of CD8 T cells in ankylosing spondylitis. The study, taken as a whole, reports: Seemingly distinctive of ankylosing spondylitis blood was a TCR beta motif formed by eight highly homologous variants.

These receptors have no known antigen. One entry per CDR3 protein results from TCRdb running MiXCR on the 5' RACE reads. The top ten hold about 0.9% of the sample, which has over 400,000 distinct CDR3 sequences, around 26% seen once. Material for sequencing was blood, either unsorted or a sorted T cell fraction (not recorded which). The source of these receptors is a male donor with ankylosing spondylitis.

The chain combines TRBV7-9 with TRBJ2-4, with D tentatively TRBD2 (5 bases). This CDR3 region has 17 residues. Germline-derived CDR1 and CDR2 are SEHNR and FQNEAQ (reference sequence). Trimming cost V 5 bases and J 0 bases, with 17 bases left between them. Written as DNA, the CDR3 is TGTGCCAGCAGCCTACAATCCGGGATAGGAGCCAAAAACATTCAGTACTTC. It encodes CASSLQSGIGAKNIQYF.

This clonotype was seen ten or more times. The rearrangement joins TRBV7-9 to TRBJ1-4; a weak D match, TRBD1 (6 bases). Germline V gene lookup returns CDR1 SEHNR and CDR2 FQNEAQ (reference sequence). The V end was cut by 5 bases, the J end by 3 bases, with 10 bases between. The CDR3 loop spans 14 amino acids. This chain's CDR3 is CASSLTGSNEKLFF. CDR3 nucleotide sequence: TGTGCCAGCAGCCTGACAGGCTCTAATGAAAAACTGTTTTTT. Based on the CDR3 plus reference TRBV7-9 and TRBJ1-4, the full variable domain is DTGVSQNPRHKITKRGQNVTFRCDPISEHNRLYWYRQTLGQGPEFLTYFQNEAQLEKSRLLSDRFSAERPKGSFSTLEIQRTEQGDSAMYLCASSLTGSNEKLFFGSGTQLSVL.

The chain employs TRBV27 and TRBJ2-7; 10 nucleotides line up with TRBD2. The CDR3 is 17 residues long. Germline CDR1 MNHEY, CDR2 SMNVEV (reference sequence). J gave up 5 bases and V 1 base, and 11 bases lay outside the gene matches. DNA for the CDR3: TGTGCCAGCAGTTTATTCTCGCTTGGGACTAGCGAGAACGAGCAGTACTTC. Encoded protein: CASSLFSLGTSENEQYF.

This clonotype was seen once. The gene calls are TRBV30 and TRBJ2-3; 12 nucleotides align to TRBD2. CDR3 length: 15 amino acids. Germline CDR1 GTSNPN, CDR2 SVGIG (reference sequence). The V segment lost 3 bases and the J segment 3 bases; nucleotides outside the gene matches: 4. The CDR3 spells CAWRLAGGPTDTQYF. The CDR3 DNA sequence: TGTGCCTGGAGGCTAGCGGGAGGGCCTACAGATACGCAGTATTTT.

V and J are TRBV11-3 and TRBJ2-5, with D tentatively TRBD1 or TRBD2 (5 bases each). Germline V lookup: CDR1 SGHNT, CDR2 YENEEA. The CDR3 length is 15 residues. Deletions cut 4 bases from V and 4 bases from J, with 16 bases between. CDR3 amino acids: CASSSGTPSRETQYF. CDR3 coding DNA: TGTGCCAGCAGCTCCGGGACCCCAAGTCGAGAGACCCAGTACTTC.

The CDR3 reads CASSLQSSREWNEQFF. CDR3 bases: TGCGCCAGCAGCTTGCAGTCGTCCCGGGAATGGAATGAGCAGTTCTTC. The chain employs TRBV5-1 and TRBJ2-1; D might be TRBD2 (5 bases). V lost 1 base to trimming and J lost 7 bases, with 18 bases between them. CDR3 size: 16 residues. Per germline, CDR1 SGHRS and CDR2 YFSETQ.

This clonotype occurred a few times. V usage is TRBV4-1 and J usage is TRBJ2-3, with D uncertain. V shed 0 bases and J shed 0 bases, with 10 bases lying between them. The CDR3 spans 16 residues. The germline V gene encodes CDR1 MGHRA and CDR2 YSYEKL. For the CDR3, the DNA is TGCGCCAGCAGCCAAGAACCGCAGGATAGCACAGATACGCAGTATTTT. Translation gives CASSQEPQDSTDTQYF.

This clonotype was counted a few times. The chain uses TRBV5-1 and TRBJ2-2; D gene ambiguous. The CDR3 is made up of 15 amino acids. The germline V gene has CDR1 SGHRS and CDR2 YFSETQ. V was trimmed by 5 bases and J by 2 bases, leaving 13 bases between them. In nucleotides, the CDR3 is TGCGCCAGCAGGCTCGATGGCAGAAACACCGGGGAGCTGTTTTTT. It encodes CASRLDGRNTGELFF.

This clonotype was detected only a few times. The chain uses TRBV12-3 or TRBV12-4 and TRBJ2-1; TRBD2 aligns across 16 bases. V was clipped by 4 bases and J by 5 bases; unmatched bases: 11. The CDR3 consists of 19 residues. The CDR3 loop reads CASSSPPGLAGGPHNEQFF. The DNA of the CDR3 is TGTGCCAGCAGTTCCCCTCCGGGACTAGCGGGAGGGCCACACAATGAGCAGTTCTTC.

The chain has TRBV6-1 and TRBJ1-5; TRBD1 matches at 10 bases. The CDR3 contains 15 residues. From germline, CDR1 is MNHNS and CDR2 SASEGT. The trim removed 4 bases at V and 6 bases at J, leaving 6 bases unmatched. The CDR3 spells CASSAVGQGSQPQHF. In DNA, the CDR3 is TGTGCCAGCAGTGCCGTGGGACAGGGGAGTCAGCCCCAGCATTTT.

The chain recombines TRBV5-1 with TRBJ1-1; D is ambiguous. The CDR3 consists of 17 residues. V gave up 0 bases and J gave up 1 base, with 16 bases separating them. Germline loops: CDR1 SGHRS, CDR2 YFSETQ. The CDR3 coding sequence is TGCGCCAGCAGCTTGGACCCCGTGGGAGACGAGAACACTGAAGCTTTCTTT. Protein: CASSLDPVGDENTEAFF.

The J gene is TRBJ2-1, the V gene TRBV12-3 or TRBV12-4; 7 bases agree with TRBD1. With V trimmed by 6 bases and J by 6 bases, 2 bases remained unmatched. The CDR3 has 12 amino acids. CDR3 nucleotide sequence: TGTGCCAGCAGGACAGGGATCAATGAGCAGTTCTTC. Protein sequence: CASRTGINEQFF.

This clonotype has a single count. V gene TRBV27 combines with J gene TRBJ1-6; D is unclear. Germline CDR1 reads MNHEY; CDR2 reads SMNVEV (reference sequence). The V gene lost 5 bases and the J gene lost 10 bases, with 12 bases spanning the gap. This CDR3 has 13 residues. The CDR3 bases are TGTGCCAGCAGTCGACTCAAAGACTCACCCCTCCACTTT. This gives the protein CASSRLKDSPLHF.

In its sample, this clonotype was seen a few times. The chain employs TRBV12-3 or TRBV12-4 and TRBJ1-1, with D perhaps TRBD1 (5 bases). The length of the CDR3 is 13 residues. The V and J ends lost 10 bases and 8 bases respectively, with 20 bases between them. CDR3 sequence (DNA): TGTGCCACCAGATCCGTGGGGACGGAAGAAGCTTTCTTT. It is translated as CATRSVGTEEAFF.

This clonotype was seen only a few times. The chain joins TRBV7-8 to TRBJ2-7, with 8 nucleotides matching TRBD2. There are 13 residues in the CDR3. Trimming at V came to 2 bases and at J to 6 bases, leaving 3 bases not matched to a gene. Germline values: CDR1 SGHVS, CDR2 FQNEAQ. CDR3 bases: TGTGCCAGCAGCTTAACAGCGGGAGCCGAGCAGTACGTC. Translated, it gives CASSLTAGAEQYV.

V and J are TRBV11-3 and TRBJ2-1, with TRBD2 identical over 7 bases. Germline V gives CDR1 SGHNT, CDR2 YENEEA. V lost 3 bases and J lost 8; bases outside the gene matches: 7. The CDR3 totals 14 residues. CDR3 protein: CASSLGGSLDEQFF. In DNA, the CDR3 is TGTGCCAGCAGCTTGGGCGGGAGTCTGGATGAGCAGTTCTTC.

This clonotype occurred many times. At one of its ends the junction is not consistent with the germline gene, which may arise from a read error. This chain links TRBV5-1 with TRBJ2-1, with 13 bases matching TRBD2. This CDR3 has 15 amino acids. CDR1 is SGHRS and CDR2 is YFSETQ in the germline V gene. The CDR3 here is CASSSIGTSGTGWVF. The CDR3 DNA sequence: TGCGCCAGCAGCTCAATAGGGACTAGCGGGACCGGCTGGGTCTTC.

The CDR3: CATSKSGTGQETQYF. The CDR3 DNA is TGTGCCACCAGCAAATCCGGGACAGGACAAGAGACCCAGTACTTC. The rearrangement uses TRBV15 and TRBJ2-5; 8 bases line up with TRBD1. V was pared by 4 bases and J by 2 bases, with 6 bases of the junction left unmatched. The CDR3 is 15 residues long. Germline values: CDR1 LNHNV, CDR2 YYDKDF (reference sequence).

This clonotype has only a few counts. The chain combines TRBV12-3 or TRBV12-4 with TRBJ2-1, with 10 positions matching TRBD2. This CDR3 region has 15 residues. V lost 7 bases, J lost 7 bases, and 10 bases stayed unmatched. The CDR3 region is CASTPGGAGGNEQFF. The CDR3 nucleotides read TGTGCCAGCACCCCCGGGGGAGCGGGGGGGAATGAGCAGTTCTTC.

This clonotype occurred a few times. The rearrangement uses TRBV6-5 and TRBJ1-4; possibly TRBD1 for D (6 bases). This CDR3 spans 19 amino acids. Trimming pared 1 base from V and 0 bases from J, leaving 18 bases between. Per the germline V gene, CDR1 is MNHEY and CDR2 is SVGAGI. This CDR3 reads CASSYFRDMVRATNEKLFF. CDR3 in DNA: TGTGCCAGCAGTTACTTTAGGGACATGGTTAGGGCAACTAATGAAAAACTGTTTTTT.

The CDR3: CASSPTGAYNSPLHF. Written as DNA, the CDR3 is TGCGCCAGCAGCCCGACGGGGGCCTATAATTCACCCCTCCACTTT. V and J are TRBV5-1 and TRBJ1-6; maybe TRBD1 (5 bases). The germline V gene encodes CDR1 SGHRS and CDR2 YFSETQ. V was clipped by 4 bases and J by 2 bases, with 10 bases between them. This CDR3 spans 15 amino acids.

In its sample, this clonotype was seen a few times. The V gene is TRBV5-1, the J gene TRBJ1-1, with a tentative D call TRBD1 (5 bases). Trimming removed 3 bases at V and 1 base at J, with 10 bases between. Germline-derived CDR1 and CDR2 are SGHRS and YFSETQ. This CDR3 has 14 amino acids. CDR3 nucleotide sequence: TGCGCCAGCAGCTCGACGACAGCGAACACTGAAGCTTTCTTT. Its translation is CASSSTTANTEAFF.

This clonotype was observed a handful of times. The genes are TRBV6-2 or TRBV6-3 and TRBJ1-1; D unclear. CDR3 length: 13 residues. Per germline, CDR1 MNHEY and CDR2 SVGEGT. V was cut by 6 bases and J by 2 bases, with 10 bases left in between. Here the CDR3 DNA reads TGTGCCAGCAGACTCGACGGTAACACTGAAGCTTTCTTT. Its translation is CASRLDGNTEAFF.

Note on this clonotype: No conserved phenylalanine or tryptophan is present at the end of the CDR3, so a read error is the likely explanation. The DNA is left out, because the CDR3 cannot be placed on it with certainty; the CDR3 is given as TCRdb lists it. This chain joins TRBV11-2 and TRBJ2-7; TRBD2 reflects the table's D call only, with no check against the DNA. The CDR3 is made up of 12 amino acids, end residues included. Germline V gives CDR1 SGHAT, CDR2 FQNNGV. CDR3 protein: CASSLGAGPVLT.